The present entry profiles one TCR beta chain with its context. The repertoire was sequenced with immunoSEQ multiplex PCR; TCRdb's copy has only in-frame clones and lacks some. The table includes around 12,000 clones, about 70% detected once. The data were taken from a study of tumor-infiltrating lymphocytes in localized non-small cell lung cancer. V was shortened by 0 bases and J by 7 bases, with 15 bases between the two germline ends. Germline V lookup: CDR1 ENHRY, CDR2 SYGVKD. This CDR3 contains 15 residues. The TCR was taken from a human donor with non-small cell lung cancer. The chain has TRBV10-3 and TRBJ2-5; no clear D. The sequenced sample consisted of uninvolved lung tissue not adjacent to the tumor. The CDR3 bases are TGTGCCATCAGTGAGTCGATCGTCTCCAAGACGACCCAGTACTTC. This gives the protein CAISESIVSKTTQYF.